This T cell receptor beta chain was identified during a study of blood T cell repertoires in COVID-19. Only in-frame clones appear in the TCRdb table, and some are missing; sequencing was by immunoSEQ multiplex PCR. This table has hundreds of thousands of clones, more than 80% appearing once. CDR1 and CDR2 from the germline V gene are SGHTA and FQGNSA. Trimming at V came to 1 base and at J to 11 bases, leaving 11 bases not matched to a gene. The CDR3 totals 15 residues. Cohorts were determined from participant-reported clinical history. The sample comprised PBMCs or T cells enriched from blood (not recorded which). The clonotype originates from a man aged 50 or older who had been exposed to COVID-19. This chain links TRBV7-2 with TRBJ1-1; the match to TRBD1 covers 9 bases. CDR3 in amino acids: CASSLVGTGLKRAFF. CDR3 DNA sequence: TGTGCCAGCAGCTTAGTCGGGACAGGGCTCAAGAGGGCTTTCTTT.